This T cell receptor beta chain was found in a study of CD4 and CD8 cells across lung adenocarcinoma regions. The CDR3 has 16 amino acids. Germline CDR1 and CDR2: MRHNA and SNTAGT. Using its own MiXCR run on the PCR reads, TCRdb lists one record per CDR3 protein. The sample yields more than 9,000 distinct CDR3 sequences, more than 45% seen once. Donors had localized lung adenocarcinoma, a non-small cell lung cancer. Sequencing was performed on CD8+ T cells from the margin of a lung tumor. The receptor was isolated from a female donor with lung adenocarcinoma. The CD4 and CD8 labels of this study may be unreliable. The genes are TRBV6-4 and TRBJ1-1, with TRBD1 matching 10 bases. This CDR3 is CVPEGTGDQLDTEAFF. The CDR3 region has the DNA TGTGTCCCGGAGGGGACAGGGGATCAGTTGGACACTGAAGCTTTCTTT.